The present TCR beta chain was sequenced within a study of CD8 T cells in Susac syndrome. Sequencing targeted TCR beta in blood CD8+ and CD4+ T cells. Trimming cost V 4 bases and J 1 base, with 7 bases left between them. This CDR3 has 13 residues. Germline CDR1 reads SGHTA; CDR2 reads FQGNSA. Reverse transcription of roughly 0.5 to 1 ug RNA was carried out with random hexamers. MiXCR, run by TCRdb on the immunoSEQ multiplex PCR reads, gives a single entry per CDR3 protein. The sample carries 100,000 or so distinct CDR3 sequences, roughly 96% recorded once. The sequenced sample consisted of CD8+ T cells from PBMCs. The J gene is TRBJ1-1, the V gene TRBV7-2; D might be TRBD1 (5 bases). This receptor was identified in a human donor with Susac syndrome. In DNA, the CDR3 is TGTGCCAGCAGCTACGACAGGAACACTGAAGCTTTCTTT. It yields the protein CASSYDRNTEAFF.